This TCR beta chain was sequenced during a study of T cell responses to AZD1222 COVID-19 vaccine. Findings of the study overall: With two AZD1222 doses given, Spike-specific TCR breadth and depth both rose.

On this clone itself: The target antigen is unknown.

Trimming pared 3 bases from V and 7 bases from J, leaving 7 bases between. The CDR3 extends over 13 amino acids. Germline V lookup: CDR1 SNHLY, CDR2 FYNNEI. TCRdb's table, derived via immunoSEQ multiplex PCR, lists solely in-frame clones and lacks some. Among about 85,000 clones listed, just over 85% were seen once. The sequence was obtained from an adult in good health. Material: peripheral blood, obtained on day 0 of AZD1222 vaccination. This chain joins TRBV2 and TRBJ1-6; D call uncertain. The CDR3 region is CASSEQMNSPLHF. CDR3 nucleotide sequence: TGTGCCAGCAGTGAGCAGATGAATTCACCCCTCCACTTT.